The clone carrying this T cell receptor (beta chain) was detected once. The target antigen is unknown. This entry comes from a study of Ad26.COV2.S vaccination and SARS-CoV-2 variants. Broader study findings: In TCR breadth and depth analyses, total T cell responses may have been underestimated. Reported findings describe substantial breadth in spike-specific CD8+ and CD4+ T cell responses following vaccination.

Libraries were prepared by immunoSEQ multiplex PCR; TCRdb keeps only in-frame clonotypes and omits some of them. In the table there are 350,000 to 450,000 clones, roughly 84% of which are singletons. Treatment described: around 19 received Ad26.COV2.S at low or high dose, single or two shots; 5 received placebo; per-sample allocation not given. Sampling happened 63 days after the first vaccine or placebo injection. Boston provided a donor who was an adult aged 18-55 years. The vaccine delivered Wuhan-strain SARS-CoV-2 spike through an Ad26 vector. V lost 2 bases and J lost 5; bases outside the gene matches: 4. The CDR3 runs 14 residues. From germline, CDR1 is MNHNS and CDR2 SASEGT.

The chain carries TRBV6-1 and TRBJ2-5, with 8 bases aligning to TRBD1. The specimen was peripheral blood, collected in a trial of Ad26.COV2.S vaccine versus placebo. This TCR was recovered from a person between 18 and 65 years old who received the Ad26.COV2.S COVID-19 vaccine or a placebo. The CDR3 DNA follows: TGTGCCAGCAGTGAACAGGGGGCCGGGGAGACCCAGTACTTC. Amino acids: CASSEQGAGETQYF.